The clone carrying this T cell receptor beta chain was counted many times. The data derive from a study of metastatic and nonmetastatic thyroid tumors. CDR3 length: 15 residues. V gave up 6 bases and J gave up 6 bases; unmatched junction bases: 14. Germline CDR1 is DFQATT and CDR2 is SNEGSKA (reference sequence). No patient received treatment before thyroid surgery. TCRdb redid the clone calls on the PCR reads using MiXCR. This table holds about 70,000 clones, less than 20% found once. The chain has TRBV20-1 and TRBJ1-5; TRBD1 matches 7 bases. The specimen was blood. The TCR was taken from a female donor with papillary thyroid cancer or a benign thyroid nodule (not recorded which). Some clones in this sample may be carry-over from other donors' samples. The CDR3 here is CSALGAGGRSQPQHF. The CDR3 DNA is TGCAGTGCCCTCGGAGCAGGGGGTAGGAGTCAGCCCCAGCATTTT.